This passage covers 6 T cell receptor beta chains from one sample sequenced in a study of Graves' ophthalmopathy and Graves' hyperthyroidism. Amplification of the TCR beta CDR3 regions used RNA transcripts (as template). HTBI-primed RT-PCR formed the first round, and a multiplex PCR formed the second. In TCRdb, the multiplex PCR reads were re-called with MiXCR into one record per CDR3 protein. The sample has approximately 700,000 distinct CDR3 sequences, roughly two fifths seen once. The sample comprised peripheral blood. The receptors here all came from an adult man with Graves' ophthalmopathy.

This clonotype appeared many times. This chain connects TRBV10-2 to TRBJ1-5, with unresolved D. CDR3 length: 14 amino acids. V gave up 10 bases and J gave up 3 bases, with 16 bases separating them. Germline V lookup: CDR1 WSHSY, CDR2 SAAADI. This CDR3 is CATRVNGPNQPQHF. The CDR3 nucleotides are TGCGCCACTAGGGTGAACGGCCCCAATCAGCCCCAGCATTTT.

As to this clonotype: A junction boundary mismatches the germline segment, possibly from a read error. V usage is TRBV10-3 and J usage is TRBJ1-2; a weak D match, TRBD1 (5 bases). CDR1 and CDR2 (germline): ENHRY, SYGVKD. The CDR3 extends over 15 amino acids. In DNA, the CDR3 is TGTGCCAGCAGTTACTCGAGAACGGGACCTCCAGGCTACACCTTC. Its protein product is CASSYSRTGPPGYTF.

This chain connects TRBV11-1 to TRBJ2-7, with D perhaps matching TRBD1 or TRBD2 (5 bases each). The CDR3 loop spans 15 amino acids. Germline V CDR1 and CDR2: SGHAT, FQDESV (reference sequence). Trimming removed 6 bases from V and 3 bases from J, with 18 bases in between. In DNA, the CDR3 is TGTGCCAGCAGTAGCACCGGGACCCTAGGCTACGAGCAGTACTTC. It is translated as CASSSTGTLGYEQYF.

The rearrangement joins TRBV19 to TRBJ1-1; D gene unclear. The V and J ends lost 4 bases and 3 bases respectively, with 12 bases between them. CDR3 length: 14 amino acids. CDR1 LNHDA and CDR2 SQIVND come from the germline V gene (reference sequence). CDR3 amino acids: CASSTGRRDTEAFF. CDR3 coding DNA: TGTGCCAGTAGTACCGGGCGACGGGACACTGAAGCTTTCTTT.

This clonotype showed up many times. The chain couples TRBV10-3 to TRBJ1-2; D uncertain. This CDR3 spans 14 amino acids. V lost 2 bases and J 1 base, leaving 8 bases between the germline ends. Per the germline V gene, CDR1 is ENHRY and CDR2 is SYGVKD. The chain's CDR3 is CAISEEKDNYGYTF. CDR3 nucleotides: TGTGCCATCAGTGAGGAGAAGGATAACTATGGCTACACCTTC.

With respect to this clonotype: Since the CDR3 does not end with the conserved phenylalanine or tryptophan, this likely comes from a read error. The chain links TRBV12-3 or TRBV12-4 to TRBJ2-5; the match to TRBD2 covers 10 bases. The V segment lost 6 bases and the J segment 4 bases; nucleotides outside the gene matches: 2. The CDR3 covers 13 residues. The CDR3 here is CASSRLAGETQYS. CDR3 nucleotide sequence: TGTGCCAGCAGCAGACTAGCGGGAGAGACCCAGTACTCC.